The rows below give T cell receptor beta chains drawn from one sample of a study of blood T cell repertoires in COVID-19. Clones were read by immunoSEQ multiplex PCR, and TCRdb kept only the in-frame ones, dropping some. The sample holds 200,000 to 300,000 clones; more than 80% are singletons and the top ten take 6% to 8%. Material for sequencing was peripheral blood. The receptors were gathered from an elderly woman with COVID-19, enrolled during active disease. Each CDR3 is given with its conserved first and last residue. The order of the fields is V gene, J gene, D gene, clone size, CDR3 protein, CDR3 DNA. A D gene is named only where the DNA matches it firmly. Only some rows state a clone size, as once, few, many or a class for expanded clones.

V gene: TRBV5-5
J gene: TRBJ2-5
D gene: NA
clone size: NA
CDR3 protein: CASSLTGTVDRETQYF
CDR3 DNA: TGTGCCAGCAGCTTGACCGGAACAGTTGATAGAGAGACCCAGTACTTC

V gene: TRBV19
J gene: TRBJ1-1
D gene: NA
clone size: NA
CDR3 protein: CASSIEPTGAFF
CDR3 DNA: TGTGCCAGTAGTATAGAACCCACCGGAGCTTTCTTT

V gene: TRBV10-3
J gene: TRBJ2-3
D gene: TRBD2
clone size: NA
CDR3 protein: CAISEMAGGTDTQYF
CDR3 DNA: TGTGCCATCAGTGAGATGGCGGGGGGCACAGATACGCAGTATTTT

V gene: TRBV6-5
J gene: TRBJ1-1
D gene: TRBD1
clone size: NA
CDR3 protein: CASSLTGTGRAEAFF
CDR3 DNA: TGTGCCAGCAGTTTGACCGGGACAGGGAGGGCTGAAGCTTTCTTT

V gene: TRBV30
J gene: TRBJ2-3
D gene: TRBD2
clone size: NA
CDR3 protein: CAWSVHSGRTDTQYF
CDR3 DNA: TGTGCCTGGAGTGTTCATAGCGGGAGGACAGATACGCAGTATTTT

V gene: TRBV5-1
J gene: TRBJ1-6
D gene: NA
clone size: NA
CDR3 protein: CASRAGDSPLHF
CDR3 DNA: TGCGCCAGCAGGGCAGGGGATTCACCCCTCCACTTT

V gene: TRBV14
J gene: TRBJ1-1
D gene: NA
clone size: NA
CDR3 protein: CASSQELRGGEAFF
CDR3 DNA: TGTGCCAGCAGCCAAGAGCTAAGGGGTGGTGAAGCTTTCTTT

V gene: TRBV5-6
J gene: TRBJ1-2
D gene: NA
clone size: few
CDR3 protein: CASTLRGVLGYTF
CDR3 DNA: TGTGCCAGCACCCTCCGGGGGGTACTTGGCTACACCTTC

V gene: TRBV6-5
J gene: TRBJ1-1
D gene: NA
clone size: NA
CDR3 protein: CASSLDSGNTEAFF
CDR3 DNA: TGTGCCAGCAGCTTGGACAGCGGAAACACTGAAGCTTTCTTT

V gene: TRBV5-1
J gene: TRBJ2-5
D gene: TRBD2
clone size: NA
CDR3 protein: CASSLDGGGEQTQYF
CDR3 DNA: TGCGCCAGCAGCTTGGATGGCGGGGGGGAACAGACCCAGTACTTC

V gene: TRBV6-2/TRBV6-3
J gene: TRBJ2-7
D gene: TRBD2
clone size: NA
CDR3 protein: CASSSLGGSSYEQYF
CDR3 DNA: TGTGCCAGCAGTTCCCTCGGGGGGAGCTCCTACGAGCAGTACTTC

V gene: TRBV18
J gene: TRBJ1-1
D gene: TRBD1
clone size: once
CDR3 protein: CASSQSTGGSTEAFF
CDR3 DNA: TGTGCCAGCTCACAATCGACAGGGGGGAGCACTGAAGCTTTCTTT

V gene: TRBV2
J gene: TRBJ1-5
D gene: NA
clone size: NA
CDR3 protein: CASSLSGQGNQPQHF
CDR3 DNA: TGTGCCAGCAGTCTCAGCGGGCAGGGCAATCAGCCCCAGCATTTT

V gene: TRBV5-1
J gene: TRBJ2-2
D gene: NA
clone size: few
CDR3 protein: CASSLEGAGELFF
CDR3 DNA: TGCGCCAGCAGCTTGGAGGGGGCCGGGGAGCTGTTTTTT

V gene: TRBV6-2/TRBV6-3
J gene: TRBJ2-3
D gene: TRBD2
clone size: NA
CDR3 protein: CASSYPPAGGGADTQYF
CDR3 DNA: TGTGCCAGCAGTTACCCCCCAGCGGGAGGCGGGGCAGATACGCAGTATTTT

V gene: TRBV25-1
J gene: TRBJ2-7
D gene: TRBD1
clone size: NA
CDR3 protein: CASSVAGGNEQYF
CDR3 DNA: TGTGCCAGCAGTGTGGCAGGGGGCAACGAGCAGTACTTC

V gene: TRBV18
J gene: TRBJ2-1
D gene: TRBD2
clone size: NA
CDR3 protein: CASSDSGRADEQFF
CDR3 DNA: TGTGCCAGCTCGGATAGCGGGAGGGCCGATGAGCAGTTCTTC

V gene: TRBV10-1
J gene: TRBJ2-2
D gene: TRBD1
clone size: NA
CDR3 protein: CASSRQGSGELFF
CDR3 DNA: TGCGCCAGCAGTCGACAGGGGTCCGGGGAGCTGTTTTTT

V gene: TRBV6-6
J gene: TRBJ1-5
D gene: NA
clone size: NA
CDR3 protein: CASNQEGGSNQPQHF
CDR3 DNA: TGTGCCAGCAATCAGGAGGGGGGGAGCAATCAGCCCCAGCATTTT

V gene: TRBV7-9
J gene: TRBJ2-1
D gene: NA
clone size: NA
CDR3 protein: CASSLGGTDEQFF
CDR3 DNA: TGTGCCAGCAGCTTGGGCGGGACGGATGAGCAGTTCTTC

V gene: TRBV9
J gene: TRBJ1-6
D gene: NA
clone size: NA
CDR3 protein: CASSTGDSYNSPLHF
CDR3 DNA: TGTGCCAGCAGCACGGGTGATTCCTATAATTCACCCCTCCACTTT

V gene: TRBV5-6
J gene: TRBJ2-1
D gene: NA
clone size: NA
CDR3 protein: CASSLGGKGEQFF
CDR3 DNA: TGCGCCAGCAGCTTAGGCGGGAAGGGTGAGCAGTTCTTC

V gene: TRBV30
J gene: TRBJ1-2
D gene: NA
clone size: once
CDR3 protein: CACPPGVDYGYTF
CDR3 DNA: TGTGCCTGCCCCCCAGGGGTCGACTATGGCTACACCTTC

V gene: TRBV6-5
J gene: TRBJ2-5
D gene: TRBD2
clone size: NA
CDR3 protein: CASRDGWTSPETQYF
CDR3 DNA: TGTGCCAGCCGGGACGGGTGGACTAGCCCAGAGACCCAGTACTTC

V gene: TRBV5-4
J gene: TRBJ2-2
D gene: TRBD1
clone size: NA
CDR3 protein: CASSPVQGAHRDTGELFF
CDR3 DNA: TGTGCCAGCAGCCCAGTCCAGGGGGCGCATCGGGACACCGGGGAGCTGTTTTTT

V gene: TRBV6-1
J gene: TRBJ1-5
D gene: NA
clone size: once
CDR3 protein: CASSEFSGGRTRRQPQHF
CDR3 DNA: TGTGCCAGCAGTGAATTCTCTGGGGGCAGAACCCGCCGCCAGCCCCAGCATTTT

V gene: TRBV7-9
J gene: TRBJ2-5
D gene: NA
clone size: few
CDR3 protein: CASNRGGWYQETQYF
CDR3 DNA: TGTGCCAGCAACCGCGGGGGCTGGTACCAAGAGACCCAGTACTTC

V gene: TRBV5-1
J gene: TRBJ1-1
D gene: NA
clone size: few
CDR3 protein: CASSATQTTEAFF
CDR3 DNA: TGCGCCAGCAGTGCCACACAGACCACTGAAGCTTTCTTT

V gene: TRBV30
J gene: TRBJ1-3
D gene: TRBD1
clone size: NA
CDR3 protein: CAGSRGSGNTIYF
CDR3 DNA: TGTGCCGGCTCCAGGGGGTCTGGAAACACCATATATTTT

V gene: TRBV19
J gene: TRBJ1-3
D gene: NA
clone size: NA
CDR3 protein: CASSIGATSGNTIYF
CDR3 DNA: TGTGCCAGTAGTATAGGGGCGACCTCTGGAAACACCATATATTTT

V gene: TRBV5-6
J gene: TRBJ1-1
D gene: NA
clone size: once
CDR3 protein: CASSLGGPTEAFF
CDR3 DNA: TGTGCCAGCAGCTTGGGAGGGCCCACTGAAGCTTTCTTT

V gene: TRBV27
J gene: TRBJ2-6
D gene: NA
clone size: NA
CDR3 protein: CASRVWGDSSGANVLTF
CDR3 DNA: TGTGCCAGCAGGGTTTGGGGGGACAGCTCTGGGGCCAACGTCCTGACTTTC

V gene: TRBV5-1
J gene: TRBJ2-5
D gene: TRBD1
clone size: NA
CDR3 protein: CASSSGQVKQETQYF
CDR3 DNA: TGCGCCAGCAGCTCGGGACAGGTCAAACAAGAGACCCAGTACTTC

V gene: TRBV28
J gene: TRBJ1-4
D gene: TRBD1
clone size: NA
CDR3 protein: CASSSGQGREKLFF
CDR3 DNA: TGTGCCAGCAGTTCGGGACAGGGGCGGGAAAAACTGTTTTTT

V gene: TRBV19
J gene: TRBJ1-2
D gene: NA
clone size: NA
CDR3 protein: CASRGPGEGVYGYTF
CDR3 DNA: TGTGCCAGTAGAGGCCCGGGAGAAGGAGTCTATGGCTACACCTTC

V gene: TRBV2
J gene: TRBJ2-7
D gene: NA
clone size: NA
CDR3 protein: CASSVMYEQYF
CDR3 DNA: TGTGCCAGCAGTGTCATGTACGAGCAGTACTTC

V gene: TRBV11-2
J gene: TRBJ2-3
D gene: NA
clone size: NA
CDR3 protein: CASSLDREGTQYF
CDR3 DNA: TGTGCCAGCAGCTTAGATCGCGAGGGTACGCAGTATTTT

V gene: TRBV20-1
J gene: TRBJ2-7
D gene: TRBD2
clone size: NA
CDR3 protein: CSASKGTSGVQQYF
CDR3 DNA: TGCAGTGCTAGTAAAGGGACTAGCGGGGTACAGCAGTACTTC

V gene: TRBV15
J gene: TRBJ2-7
D gene: NA
clone size: NA
CDR3 protein: CATSRVQVGSYEQYF
CDR3 DNA: TGTGCCACCAGCAGAGTCCAGGTCGGATCCTACGAGCAGTACTTC

V gene: TRBV3-1/TRBV3-2
J gene: TRBJ1-1
D gene: NA
clone size: NA
CDR3 protein: CASRAATTEAFF
CDR3 DNA: TGTGCCAGCAGAGCCGCCACTACTGAAGCTTTCTTT

V gene: TRBV11-2
J gene: TRBJ2-5
D gene: NA
clone size: NA
CDR3 protein: CASSLDQETQYF
CDR3 DNA: TGTGCCAGCAGCTTAGATCAGGAGACCCAGTACTTC

V gene: TRBV25-1
J gene: TRBJ2-3
D gene: TRBD2
clone size: NA
CDR3 protein: CASSEFRSGRTDTQYF
CDR3 DNA: TGTGCCAGCAGTGAATTCCGTAGCGGGAGAACAGATACGCAGTATTTT

V gene: TRBV7-2
J gene: TRBJ2-7
D gene: TRBD1
clone size: once
CDR3 protein: CASSLDRAVYEQYF
CDR3 DNA: TGTGCCAGCAGCCTGGACAGGGCAGTCTACGAGCAGTACTTC

V gene: TRBV18
J gene: TRBJ2-2
D gene: NA
clone size: NA
CDR3 protein: CASSPRVRGTTGELFF
CDR3 DNA: TGTGCCAGCTCACCAAGGGTGAGGGGGACCACCGGGGAGCTGTTTTTT

V gene: TRBV5-1
J gene: TRBJ1-4
D gene: NA
clone size: NA
CDR3 protein: CASTPGPNEKLFF
CDR3 DNA: TGCGCCAGCACTCCAGGCCCCAATGAAAAACTGTTTTTT

V gene: TRBV2
J gene: TRBJ2-3
D gene: NA
clone size: NA
CDR3 protein: CASSRTVTDTQYF
CDR3 DNA: TGTGCCAGCAGTCGAACAGTCACAGATACGCAGTATTTT

V gene: TRBV7-2
J gene: TRBJ1-4
D gene: NA
clone size: NA
CDR3 protein: CASSRSSTNEKLFF
CDR3 DNA: TGTGCCAGCAGTCGTTCGTCAACTAATGAAAAACTGTTTTTT

V gene: TRBV9
J gene: TRBJ2-5
D gene: TRBD2
clone size: NA
CDR3 protein: CASSVAYGGAWETQYF
CDR3 DNA: TGTGCCAGCAGCGTAGCGTACGGGGGGGCCTGGGAGACCCAGTACTTC

V gene: TRBV7-9
J gene: TRBJ2-2
D gene: NA
clone size: few
CDR3 protein: CASSRGNTGELFF
CDR3 DNA: TGTGCCAGCAGCCGAGGGAACACCGGGGAGCTGTTTTTT

V gene: TRBV18
J gene: TRBJ2-7
D gene: TRBD2
clone size: once
CDR3 protein: CASSRPSGTSGDEQYF
CDR3 DNA: TGTGCCAGCTCACGACCCTCCGGGACTAGTGGCGACGAGCAGTACTTC

V gene: TRBV2
J gene: TRBJ1-2
D gene: TRBD1
clone size: NA
CDR3 protein: CASSRTTGNYGYTF
CDR3 DNA: TGTGCCAGCAGCCGGACGACAGGGAACTATGGCTACACCTTC

V gene: TRBV18
J gene: TRBJ1-6
D gene: NA
clone size: few
CDR3 protein: CASSPEESSPLHF
CDR3 DNA: TGTGCCAGCTCGCCCGAGGAGAGTTCACCCCTCCACTTT

V gene: TRBV21-1
J gene: TRBJ1-4
D gene: NA
clone size: NA
CDR3 protein: CARGYLDREGSEANEKLFF
CDR3 DNA: TGTGCCAGGGGATACCTTGACAGGGAAGGGTCTGAGGCTAATGAAAAACTGTTTTTT

V gene: TRBV11-2
J gene: TRBJ1-3
D gene: TRBD1
clone size: NA
CDR3 protein: CASSLYAGTGLNTIYF
CDR3 DNA: TGTGCCAGCAGCTTATACGCCGGGACAGGGCTCAACACCATATATTTT

V gene: TRBV5-1
J gene: TRBJ1-1
D gene: NA
clone size: NA
CDR3 protein: CASSISPGARTEAFF
CDR3 DNA: TGCGCCAGCAGCATATCCCCGGGAGCGAGGACTGAAGCTTTCTTT

V gene: TRBV6-6
J gene: TRBJ2-5
D gene: NA
clone size: NA
CDR3 protein: CASSSRGSETQYF
CDR3 DNA: TGTGCCAGCAGTTCTCGGGGGTCGGAGACCCAGTACTTC

V gene: TRBV15
J gene: TRBJ2-3
D gene: TRBD2
clone size: NA
CDR3 protein: CATSREPAGGSVRYTDTQYF
CDR3 DNA: TGTGCCACCAGCAGAGAACCGGCGGGAGGATCTGTCCGTTACACAGATACGCAGTATTTT

V gene: TRBV2
J gene: TRBJ1-5
D gene: NA
clone size: NA
CDR3 protein: CASSGLAFVQQGLAAQHF
CDR3 DNA: TGTGCCAGCAGCGGGCTGGCATTCGTCCAACAGGGACTAGCGGCCCAGCATTTT